Listed below are T cell receptor beta chains from one sample, sequenced in a study of CD8+ T cells in alopecia areata. Clones were sequenced by immunoSEQ multiplex PCR, and TCRdb holds only the in-frame ones, with some missing. Among 120,000 or so clones listed, approximately 60% were seen once. The material was CD4+ T cells sorted from blood, obtained at week 4, from a patient treated with tofacitinib. The receptors were sampled from a human donor with alopecia areata. The CDR3 runs from the conserved cysteine through the conserved F or W. The order of the fields is V gene, clone size, D gene, J gene, CDR3 protein, CDR3 DNA. The D gene is left open where the match is weak. Some rows have no size entry. The others give once, few or many, or a class for an expanded clone.

TRBV5-1,.,TRBD1,TRBJ2-7,CASSSGPGGVYEQYF,TGCGCCAGCAGCTCGGGCCCAGGGGGCGTCTACGAGCAGTACTTC
TRBV28,few,TRBD2,TRBJ2-4,CASRKAGRVDIQYF,TGTGCCAGCAGGAAAGCGGGAAGGGTTGACATTCAGTACTTC
TRBV2,.,.,TRBJ1-1,CASSTPGQPNTEAFF,TGTGCCAGCAGTACTCCGGGACAACCTAACACTGAAGCTTTCTTT
TRBV30,.,.,TRBJ2-7,CAWSLRGGGLYF,TGTGCCTGGAGCTTAAGGGGTGGTGGTTTGTACTTC
TRBV5-1,few,TRBD2,TRBJ2-5,CASSTGTSGSRETQYF,TGCGCCAGCAGCACCGGGACTAGCGGGAGTAGGGAGACCCAGTACTTC
TRBV18,.,TRBD1,TRBJ2-5,CASSPRTGGGETQYF,TGTGCCAGCTCACCCCGCACAGGGGGCGGTGAGACCCAGTACTTC
TRBV18,once,.,TRBJ2-4,CASSPPRGFKNIQYF,TGTGCCAGCTCACCACCGAGGGGATTCAAAAACATTCAGTACTTC
TRBV30,.,.,TRBJ1-4,CAWSVPTGRNEKLFF,TGTGCCTGGAGTGTACCCACCGGGCGCAATGAAAAACTGTTTTTT
TRBV19,.,.,TRBJ1-5,CASSINQGSNQPQHF,TGTGCCAGTAGTATAAACCAGGGGAGCAATCAGCCCCAGCATTTT
TRBV6-5,.,.,TRBJ1-1,CASSRTGTQNTEAFF,TGTGCCAGCAGTAGGACCGGGACACAGAACACTGAAGCTTTCTTT
TRBV7-9,few,.,TRBJ1-2,CASSFAQSGYGYTF,TGTGCCAGCAGCTTCGCACAGTCAGGCTATGGCTACACCTTC
TRBV6-6,few,.,TRBJ1-2,CASSYSEGSYGYTF,TGTGCCAGCAGTTACTCTGAGGGGTCCTATGGCTACACCTTC
TRBV30,few,.,TRBJ2-3,CAWRVGHTDTQYF,TGTGCCTGGAGGGTCGGACACACAGATACGCAGTATTTT
TRBV9,.,TRBD1,TRBJ2-2,CASSVGQGALNTGELFF,TGTGCCAGCAGCGTGGGACAGGGGGCTTTGAACACCGGGGAGCTGTTTTTT
TRBV5-6,few,TRBD1,TRBJ2-7,CASSLPTGEEQYF,TGTGCCAGCAGCCTTCCGACAGGGGAAGAGCAGTACTTC
TRBV5-1,once,.,TRBJ2-2,CASSLDYTGELFF,TGCGCCAGCAGCTTGGACTACACCGGGGAGCTGTTTTTT